The rows below give T cell receptor beta chains drawn from one sample of a study of radiation and T cells in renal cell carcinoma. The table came from immunoSEQ multiplex PCR; TCRdb's copy has only in-frame clones and leaves some out. The sample has more than 95,000 clones; roughly 80% are singletons. Sequencing used blood, obtained from a patient whose treatment included radiotherapy and nephrectomy. The receptors were gathered from a woman aged 55-70 years with renal cell carcinoma. The CDR3 runs from the conserved cysteine through the conserved F or W. The order of the fields is V gene, J gene, CDR3 protein.

v_gene: TRBV27
j_gene: TRBJ2-6
CDR3aa: CASSYSSGANVLTF

v_gene: TRBV6-5
j_gene: TRBJ2-1
CDR3aa: CASSYAGHEQFF

v_gene: TRBV5-1
j_gene: TRBJ2-3
CDR3aa: CASSFSGGATDTQYF

v_gene: TRBV27
j_gene: TRBJ1-6
CDR3aa: CASSFRGGNSPLHF

v_gene: TRBV7-9
j_gene: TRBJ1-1
CDR3aa: CASSDLGLRDTEAFF

v_gene: TRBV10-3
j_gene: TRBJ2-7
CDR3aa: CAIRRGPQAGGPSYEQYF

v_gene: TRBV10-3
j_gene: TRBJ2-7
CDR3aa: CAISQRNRYEQYF

v_gene: TRBV7-9
j_gene: TRBJ1-1
CDR3aa: CASSRGGGNTEAFF

v_gene: TRBV4-2
j_gene: TRBJ1-2
CDR3aa: CASSQAGGLGYGYTF

v_gene: TRBV4-1
j_gene: TRBJ1-5
CDR3aa: CASSQGPGQGNNQPQHF

v_gene: TRBV2
j_gene: TRBJ2-5
CDR3aa: CASSIQGGNGETQYF

v_gene: TRBV5-1
j_gene: TRBJ1-2
CDR3aa: CASSPKTGGFDGYTF

v_gene: TRBV11-2
j_gene: TRBJ1-2
CDR3aa: CASSLGRTGSDTF

v_gene: TRBV19
j_gene: TRBJ2-3
CDR3aa: CASTSREGSLDPRADTQYF

v_gene: TRBV5-1
j_gene: TRBJ1-1
CDR3aa: CASSLESMNTEAFF

v_gene: TRBV28
j_gene: TRBJ2-1
CDR3aa: CASSLTGTVRNEQFF

v_gene: TRBV7-2
j_gene: TRBJ2-5
CDR3aa: CASSLYPSSETQYF

v_gene: TRBV6-5
j_gene: TRBJ1-3
CDR3aa: CASRTGSAGNTIYF

v_gene: TRBV11-2
j_gene: TRBJ2-5
CDR3aa: CASSLLTGGKQETQYF

v_gene: TRBV9
j_gene: TRBJ2-1
CDR3aa: CASSVEPQGPGGNEQFF

v_gene: TRBV7-2
j_gene: TRBJ1-5
CDR3aa: CASSLALDNQPQHF

v_gene: TRBV28
j_gene: TRBJ1-6
CDR3aa: CASSSPTTGPNSPLHF

v_gene: TRBV6-5
j_gene: TRBJ2-2
CDR3aa: CASSYGPNTGELFF

v_gene: TRBV4-3
j_gene: TRBJ2-7
CDR3aa: CASSQGRNEQYF

v_gene: TRBV7-2
j_gene: TRBJ1-1
CDR3aa: CASSVDRDRTEAFF

v_gene: TRBV19
j_gene: TRBJ1-4
CDR3aa: CASSPTGTENEKLFF

v_gene: TRBV11-2
j_gene: TRBJ2-5
CDR3aa: CASSLDPGGRETQYF

v_gene: TRBV6-5
j_gene: TRBJ2-3
CDR3aa: CASRGQGLGTDTQYF

v_gene: TRBV28
j_gene: TRBJ1-5
CDR3aa: CASSLPLGLASYQPQHF

v_gene: TRBV6-1
j_gene: TRBJ1-4
CDR3aa: CASSDRAQLEDEKLFF

v_gene: TRBV11-3
j_gene: TRBJ1-1
CDR3aa: CASSSTNQAFF

v_gene: TRBV5-4
j_gene: TRBJ1-1
CDR3aa: CASSLNPGMNTEAFF